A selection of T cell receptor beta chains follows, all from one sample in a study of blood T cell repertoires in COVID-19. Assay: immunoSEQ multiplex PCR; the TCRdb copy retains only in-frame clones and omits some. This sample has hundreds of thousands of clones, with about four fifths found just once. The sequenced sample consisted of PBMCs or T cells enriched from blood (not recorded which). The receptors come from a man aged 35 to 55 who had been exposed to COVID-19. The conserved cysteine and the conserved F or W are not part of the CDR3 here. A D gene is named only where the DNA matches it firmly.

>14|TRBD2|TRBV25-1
ASSGLAGSRTGELF
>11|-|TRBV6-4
ASSETLEQPQH
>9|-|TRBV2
ASSGEPEAF
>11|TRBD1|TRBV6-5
ASSYRQGWEQY
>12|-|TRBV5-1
ASSLNGFYNEQF
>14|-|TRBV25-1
ASSLGRGRYQETQY
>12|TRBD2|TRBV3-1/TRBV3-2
ASRGSGRVDTQY
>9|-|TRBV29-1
SVDSAYEQY
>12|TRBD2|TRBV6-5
ASSYSGGSYEQY
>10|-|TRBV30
ACQWRSYEQY
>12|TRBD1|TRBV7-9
ASSFGQGMTEAF
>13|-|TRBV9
ASSAAGTPTDTQY
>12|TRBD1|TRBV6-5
ASKPTGEGEKLF
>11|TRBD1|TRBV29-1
SVATGGDTEAF
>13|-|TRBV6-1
ASSDRKNSGNTIY
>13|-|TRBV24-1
ATSRQARGANVLT
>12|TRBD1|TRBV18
ASSPGTGGNEQF
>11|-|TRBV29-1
SVATLLGNTIY
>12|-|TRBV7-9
ASSTNDRYYGYT
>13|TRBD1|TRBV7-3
ASSFRATGRIEQF
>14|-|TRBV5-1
ASSLDRRGPTGELF
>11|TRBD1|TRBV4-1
ATSQDRVGRAF
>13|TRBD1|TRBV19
ASSNAQQGTGELF
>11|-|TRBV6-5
ASSHDSYYGYT
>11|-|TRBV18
ASSPGTNYEQY
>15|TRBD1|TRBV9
ASSRRQGGSGANVLT
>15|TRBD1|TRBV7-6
ASSYSPGTGRNQPQH
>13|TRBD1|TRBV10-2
ASSVLGTGLSEQY
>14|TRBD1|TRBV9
ASSVTTGAFNEKLF
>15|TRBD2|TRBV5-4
ASSPKIGLAEGNIQY
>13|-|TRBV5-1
ASTELGSPQETQY
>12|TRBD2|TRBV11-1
ASSRTRTSGELF
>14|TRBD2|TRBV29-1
STGTSGRSSYNEQF
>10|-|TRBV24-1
ATSRDYQPQH
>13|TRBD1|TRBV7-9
ASSFRQGPNEKLF
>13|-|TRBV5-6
ASSLGGQFGQPQH
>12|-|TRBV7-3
ASSLWGESTEAF
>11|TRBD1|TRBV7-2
ASRFTGAYGYT
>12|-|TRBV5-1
ASSPGGQNQPQH
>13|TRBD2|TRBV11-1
ASRRTSGGYNEQF
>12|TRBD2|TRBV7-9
ASSFGTSGNEQY
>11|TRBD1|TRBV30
AWRLQGSYEQY
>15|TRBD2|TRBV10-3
AISERPSGRIAYEQY
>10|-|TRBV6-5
ASQDNGNTIY
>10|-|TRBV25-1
ASSEYINEQF
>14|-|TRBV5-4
ASSLTRQSSYNEQF
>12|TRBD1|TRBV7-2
ASSSRGSGETQY
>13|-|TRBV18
ASSPSVVRNTEAF
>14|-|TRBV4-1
ASSQVNLVATDTQY
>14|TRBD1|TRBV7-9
ASSPMGQLSNYEQY
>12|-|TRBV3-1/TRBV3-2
ASSPRSGTDTQY
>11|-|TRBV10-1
ASSPPSTDEQY